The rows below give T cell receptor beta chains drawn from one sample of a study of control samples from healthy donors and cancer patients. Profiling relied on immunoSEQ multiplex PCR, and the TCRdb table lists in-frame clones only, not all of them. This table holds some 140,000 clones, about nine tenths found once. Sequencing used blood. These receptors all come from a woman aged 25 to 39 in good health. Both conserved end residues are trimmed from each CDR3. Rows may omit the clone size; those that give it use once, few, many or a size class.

CDR3aa: ASEALNYGYT
abundance: -
v_gene: TRBV28

CDR3aa: ASSEAGAAQETQY
abundance: -
v_gene: TRBV2

CDR3aa: ASSHVAAYNEQF
abundance: -
v_gene: TRBV4-2

CDR3aa: ASSLSWWDTNTGELF
abundance: -
v_gene: TRBV5-1

CDR3aa: ASSLDSNYGYT
abundance: -
v_gene: TRBV5-1

CDR3aa: ASSLVQGAVSPLH
abundance: -
v_gene: TRBV7-6

CDR3aa: ASSQRTATGYT
abundance: -
v_gene: TRBV4-1

CDR3aa: SVGLAEYNEQF
abundance: once
v_gene: TRBV29-1

CDR3aa: ASSPGQFIYYGYT
abundance: -
v_gene: TRBV27

CDR3aa: ASSPGRGVETQY
abundance: -
v_gene: TRBV7-2

CDR3aa: ASSQGTSGRNEQY
abundance: few
v_gene: TRBV7-8

CDR3aa: ASSRLAGAKNIQY
abundance: -
v_gene: TRBV6-5

CDR3aa: ASSHETSGKQETQY
abundance: -
v_gene: TRBV13

CDR3aa: ASSPLRVTGELF
abundance: once
v_gene: TRBV7-2

CDR3aa: ASSLWSGRSGANVLT
abundance: once
v_gene: TRBV27

CDR3aa: ASSFSPGTGKYNEQF
abundance: -
v_gene: TRBV11-3

CDR3aa: ASSVVGQGATEAF
abundance: -
v_gene: TRBV9

CDR3aa: ASSGTGRDGYT
abundance: -
v_gene: TRBV5-6

CDR3aa: ASSRRGDTEAF
abundance: -
v_gene: TRBV18

CDR3aa: ASSLFRGGQETQY
abundance: -
v_gene: TRBV5-1

CDR3aa: ASSPNSGRAPTDTQY
abundance: -
v_gene: TRBV27

CDR3aa: AWRGVGTSGNEQY
abundance: -
v_gene: TRBV30

CDR3aa: ASSHRTGGYT
abundance: -
v_gene: TRBV4-1

CDR3aa: ASSPPARTPDTEAF
abundance: -
v_gene: TRBV11-2

CDR3aa: ASSKDRDEQF
abundance: -
v_gene: TRBV7-3

CDR3aa: ASRYNRGSDTEAF
abundance: -
v_gene: TRBV5-1

CDR3aa: ASSEQGRAQPQH
abundance: few
v_gene: TRBV19

CDR3aa: AISKSGGSYEQY
abundance: -
v_gene: TRBV10-3

CDR3aa: ASSPRGSFSYEQY
abundance: -
v_gene: TRBV7-9

CDR3aa: AGPLLNSGETYEQY
abundance: -
v_gene: TRBV9

CDR3aa: ASSLGPSDLYEQY
abundance: -
v_gene: TRBV5-5

CDR3aa: ASNYAGELF
abundance: -
v_gene: TRBV12-3/TRBV12-4

CDR3aa: SVGTEYERY
abundance: -
v_gene: TRBV29-1

CDR3aa: ASSPSYEQY
abundance: -
v_gene: TRBV6-5

CDR3aa: ASSLADRDGYT
abundance: -
v_gene: TRBV5-1

CDR3aa: ASSQDWTLNTQY
abundance: -
v_gene: TRBV3-1/TRBV3-2

CDR3aa: ASSLEGRAGNGYT
abundance: -
v_gene: TRBV5-1

CDR3aa: ASLSLQDTQY
abundance: -
v_gene: TRBV2

CDR3aa: AISEFREETQY
abundance: few
v_gene: TRBV10-3

CDR3aa: AWSVLLAPGDTQY
abundance: -
v_gene: TRBV30

CDR3aa: ASSSGSGGYT
abundance: -
v_gene: TRBV12-3/TRBV12-4

CDR3aa: ASSGVPTNYGYT
abundance: -
v_gene: TRBV2

CDR3aa: ASSPQPITYNEQF
abundance: -
v_gene: TRBV5-1

CDR3aa: ASSAQGTGGAETQY
abundance: -
v_gene: TRBV9

CDR3aa: ASSLAAGATGELF
abundance: many
v_gene: TRBV5-1

CDR3aa: ASSSLPSGRGAQF
abundance: -
v_gene: TRBV27

CDR3aa: AWRERRYRAGTEAF
abundance: -
v_gene: TRBV30

CDR3aa: ASSQEGLAGEGDTQY
abundance: -
v_gene: TRBV4-2

CDR3aa: ASSLGGRVGTDTQY
abundance: -
v_gene: TRBV11-2

CDR3aa: ASSPRTGGADGYT
abundance: -
v_gene: TRBV5-5

CDR3aa: ASSLRLGGYEQY
abundance: -
v_gene: TRBV14

CDR3aa: ASSTWTGPYEQY
abundance: -
v_gene: TRBV7-9

CDR3aa: ASSELGGYT
abundance: -
v_gene: TRBV6-6